These T cell receptor beta chains were read from a single sample in a study of PD-L1 blockade in urothelial cancer. Clones were sequenced by immunoSEQ multiplex PCR, and TCRdb holds only the in-frame ones, with some missing. The data hold 40,000 or so clones, with about 89% observed a single time. Sample: PBMCs, taken around atezolizumab (anti-PD-L1) treatment. All receptors come from a woman aged 55-70 years with urothelial cancer. The CDR3 runs from the conserved cysteine through the conserved F or W. The order of the fields is CDR3 DNA, CDR3 protein, clone size, D gene, J gene, V gene. A D gene is named only where the DNA matches it firmly. Rows may omit the clone size; those that give it use once, few, many or a size class.

CDR3 DNA: TGTGCCAGCAGCCCTCTGGGCATGGATACCCAACAGTACTTC
CDR3 protein: CASSPLGMDTQQYF
clone size: .
D gene: .
J gene: TRBJ2-4
V gene: TRBV9

CDR3 DNA: TGTGCCAGCTCACCGTCGGGACAGTACGAGCAGTACTTC
CDR3 protein: CASSPSGQYEQYF
clone size: .
D gene: TRBD1
J gene: TRBJ2-7
V gene: TRBV18

CDR3 DNA: TGTGCCAGCAGTCTAACCGCGAACACCGGGGAGCTGTTTTTT
CDR3 protein: CASSLTANTGELFF
clone size: .
D gene: .
J gene: TRBJ2-2
V gene: TRBV27

CDR3 DNA: TGCGCCAGCAGCCAAGAGAGTCAGGGGGCCTACAATGAGCAGTTCTTC
CDR3 protein: CASSQESQGAYNEQFF
clone size: .
D gene: TRBD1
J gene: TRBJ2-1
V gene: TRBV4-1

CDR3 DNA: TGTGCCACAGGACTAGATTCGCGTAGCATTCAGTACTTC
CDR3 protein: CATGLDSRSIQYF
clone size: .
D gene: TRBD2
J gene: TRBJ2-4
V gene: TRBV19

CDR3 DNA: TGTGCCAGCAGTGGGGGGGACGGTGCTAACTATGGCTACACCTTC
CDR3 protein: CASSGGDGANYGYTF
clone size: .
D gene: .
J gene: TRBJ1-2
V gene: TRBV6-1

CDR3 DNA: TGTGCCAGCAGTTCACTCTCTAGCGGGACTCGAGGGGGTACGCAGTATTTT
CDR3 protein: CASSSLSSGTRGGTQYF
clone size: .
D gene: TRBD2
J gene: TRBJ2-3
V gene: TRBV27

CDR3 DNA: TGTGCCAGCAGCGTTCGTGGGGAGTCGGGTGAAAAACTGTTTTTT
CDR3 protein: CASSVRGESGEKLFF
clone size: once
D gene: .
J gene: TRBJ1-4
V gene: TRBV9

CDR3 DNA: TGTGCCAGCAGCGAGAGGACTAGCGCTCCCTACAATGAGCAGTTCTTC
CDR3 protein: CASSERTSAPYNEQFF
clone size: .
D gene: TRBD2
J gene: TRBJ2-1
V gene: TRBV9

CDR3 DNA: TGTGCTAGTGGTTCGACCGCCGGGACAGGCACAGATACGCAGTATTTT
CDR3 protein: CASGSTAGTGTDTQYF
clone size: .
D gene: TRBD1
J gene: TRBJ2-3
V gene: TRBV12-5

CDR3 DNA: TGTGCCAGCAGCCAGGACAGGGTTCTGGCAGATACGCAGTATTTT
CDR3 protein: CASSQDRVLADTQYF
clone size: .
D gene: TRBD1
J gene: TRBJ2-3
V gene: TRBV9

CDR3 DNA: TGCGCCATCTCCGACAGCAATGAGCAGTTCTTC
CDR3 protein: CAISDSNEQFF
clone size: .
D gene: .
J gene: TRBJ2-1
V gene: TRBV5-1

CDR3 DNA: TGTGCCAGTAGTATAGATCTCGCGACAGCGCGGTATGGCTACACCTTC
CDR3 protein: CASSIDLATARYGYTF
clone size: .
D gene: .
J gene: TRBJ1-2
V gene: TRBV19

CDR3 DNA: TGTGCCAGTAGTATTGGGACAGGGACAGCCTATGGCTACACCTTC
CDR3 protein: CASSIGTGTAYGYTF
clone size: .
D gene: TRBD1
J gene: TRBJ1-2
V gene: TRBV19

CDR3 DNA: TGTGCCAGCAGCTTAGTAGGGGGGGCTTATGAGCAGTTCTTC
CDR3 protein: CASSLVGGAYEQFF
clone size: .
D gene: .
J gene: TRBJ2-1
V gene: TRBV13

CDR3 DNA: TGCGCCAGCAGTGAGTCGAGGGAGGGGAACACTGAAGCTTTCTTT
CDR3 protein: CASSESREGNTEAFF
clone size: .
D gene: .
J gene: TRBJ1-1
V gene: TRBV10-1

CDR3 DNA: TGCAGTGCTAGGGCTTTAGATACGCAGTATTTT
CDR3 protein: CSARALDTQYF
clone size: .
D gene: .
J gene: TRBJ2-3
V gene: TRBV20-1

CDR3 DNA: TGTGCCAGCTCGAGGGAAGCTAACTATGGCTACACCTTC
CDR3 protein: CASSREANYGYTF
clone size: .
D gene: .
J gene: TRBJ1-2
V gene: TRBV18

CDR3 DNA: TGTGCCAGCAGCTTTTACAGGGATATGAACACTGAAGCTTTCTTT
CDR3 protein: CASSFYRDMNTEAFF
clone size: .
D gene: .
J gene: TRBJ1-1
V gene: TRBV7-6

CDR3 DNA: TGTGCCAGTTCAATCAAAACGGGCGTTGGACAGGTCAACCCCTACGAGCAGTACTTC
CDR3 protein: CASSIKTGVGQVNPYEQYF
clone size: .
D gene: TRBD1
J gene: TRBJ2-7
V gene: TRBV19

CDR3 DNA: TGTGCCAGCAGAGACAGGATCGGGCAGTACTTC
CDR3 protein: CASRDRIGQYF
clone size: .
D gene: .
J gene: TRBJ2-7
V gene: TRBV6-6

CDR3 DNA: TGTGCCAGCAGAGCCCTGGGACAGGGGGCCTTGAATGAGCAGTTCTTC
CDR3 protein: CASRALGQGALNEQFF
clone size: .
D gene: TRBD1
J gene: TRBJ2-1
V gene: TRBV28

CDR3 DNA: TGCAGCGTTGCCTCCGGGACAGACTACAATGAGCAGTTCTTC
CDR3 protein: CSVASGTDYNEQFF
clone size: few
D gene: TRBD1
J gene: TRBJ2-1
V gene: TRBV29-1

CDR3 DNA: TGTGCCTCTATGGACACCCCAAACTATGGCTACACCTTC
CDR3 protein: CASMDTPNYGYTF
clone size: .
D gene: .
J gene: TRBJ1-2
V gene: TRBV28